The following is a TCR beta chain sequence with its context. V was cut by 5 bases and J by 1 base, with 11 bases left in between. This CDR3 comprises 14 residues. Germline CDR1 is MNHEY and CDR2 is SVGAGI. These data are taken from a study of blood T cell repertoires in COVID-19. This table comes from immunoSEQ multiplex PCR, and its TCRdb copy is limited to in-frame clones, with some not included. Altogether 90,000 to 100,000 clones are present, 85% to 90% being singletons, with the ten largest covering 15%. Sequenced sample: peripheral blood. V gene TRBV6-5 combines with J gene TRBJ1-1, with D maybe TRBD1 (6 bases). The sequence was collected from a human donor in a cohort sampled during active COVID-19. The CDR3 reads CASSHPDRNTEAFF. CDR3 DNA sequence: TGTGCCAGCAGTCACCCGGACAGGAACACTGAAGCTTTCTTT.